The entry below describes one T cell receptor beta chain. This CDR3 comprises 13 residues. V lost 8 bases to trimming and J lost 9 bases, with 18 bases between them. The germline CDR1 and CDR2 sequences are PRHDT and FYEKMQ (reference sequence). The entry originates in a study of CD8 T cells in Susac syndrome. Reverse transcription of about 0.5 to 1 ug RNA used random hexamers. In TCRdb, the immunoSEQ multiplex PCR reads were re-called with MiXCR into one record per CDR3 protein. Of 140,000 to 150,000 distinct CDR3 sequences in the sample, around 95% were seen once. The CD8+ and CD4+ T cells were isolated magnetically using a negative isolation approach, whereas the TEMRA cells were enriched by FACS.

The chain links TRBV13 to TRBJ2-3; D remains ambiguous. The clonotype was recovered from a human donor with Susac syndrome. Sequencing used CD4+ T cells from PBMCs. The CDR3 DNA sequence: TGTGCCAGCCACCCCTCCCCCGCTGGAACGCAGTATTTT. Amino acids: CASHPSPAGTQYF.